Below, one TCR beta chain is given with its context. The sample belongs to a study of blood T cell repertoires in COVID-19. Across the whole study: Acute and convalescent COVID-19 samples came from the United States, Italy and Spain. T cells, B-cell-depleted T cells, or PBMCs supplied cDNA or gDNA.

As originally analysed: Amplification of reference gene primers was used by the study to estimate nucleated cell counts. Method: immunoSEQ multiplex PCR; TCRdb's copy keeps in-frame clones and lacks some. V, J and clone size were drawn from that table, and D and trimming were deduced from the DNA. The sample holds hundreds of thousands of clones, 85% seen once. This clonotype was sampled from a woman in her late teens or twenties with acute or convalescent COVID-19. The specimen was peripheral blood.

The CDR3 nucleotides are TGTGCCAGCAGCTGGACAGGGGGCCACGAGCAGTACTTC. As protein: CASSWTGGHEQYF. J is TRBJ2-7 and V is TRBV5-6, with TRBD1 matching 11 bases. The germline gives CDR1 SGHDT, CDR2 YYEEEE. The CDR3 covers 13 residues. V shed 3 bases, J shed 5 bases, and the junction held 1 base outside the gene matches.